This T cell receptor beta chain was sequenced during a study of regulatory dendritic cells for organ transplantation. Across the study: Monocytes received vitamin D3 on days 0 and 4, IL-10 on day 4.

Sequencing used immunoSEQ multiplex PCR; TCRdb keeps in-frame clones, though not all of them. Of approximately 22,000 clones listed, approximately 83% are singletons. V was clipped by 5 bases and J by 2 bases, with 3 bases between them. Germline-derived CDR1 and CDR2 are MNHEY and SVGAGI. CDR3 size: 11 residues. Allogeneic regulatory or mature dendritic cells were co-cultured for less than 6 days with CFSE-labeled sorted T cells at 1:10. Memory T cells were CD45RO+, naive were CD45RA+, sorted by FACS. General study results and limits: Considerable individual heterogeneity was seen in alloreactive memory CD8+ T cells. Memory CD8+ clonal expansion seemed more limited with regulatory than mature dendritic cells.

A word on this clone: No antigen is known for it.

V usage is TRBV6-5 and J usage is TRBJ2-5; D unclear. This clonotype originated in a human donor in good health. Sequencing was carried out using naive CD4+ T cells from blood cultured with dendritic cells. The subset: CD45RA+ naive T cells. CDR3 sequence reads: CASSKQETQYF. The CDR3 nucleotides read TGTGCCAGCAGTAAACAAGAGACCCAGTACTTC.